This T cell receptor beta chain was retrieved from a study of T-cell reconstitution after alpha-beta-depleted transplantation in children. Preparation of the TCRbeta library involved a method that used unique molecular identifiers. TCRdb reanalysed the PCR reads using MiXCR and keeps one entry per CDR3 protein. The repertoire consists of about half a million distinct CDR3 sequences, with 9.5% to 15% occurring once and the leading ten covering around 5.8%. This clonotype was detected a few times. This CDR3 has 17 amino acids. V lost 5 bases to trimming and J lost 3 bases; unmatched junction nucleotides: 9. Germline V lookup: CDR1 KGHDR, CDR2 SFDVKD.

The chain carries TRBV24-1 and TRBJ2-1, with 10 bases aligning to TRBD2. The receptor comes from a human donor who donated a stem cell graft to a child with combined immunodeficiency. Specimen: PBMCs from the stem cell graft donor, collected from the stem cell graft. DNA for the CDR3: TGTGCCACCAGTGGCGCCAGCGGGAGGGCCTTCTACAATGAGCAGTTCTTC. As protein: CATSGASGRAFYNEQFF.